These T cell receptor beta chains were read from a single sample in a study of cytomegalovirus exposure and HLA in healthy donors. The method was immunoSEQ multiplex PCR; TCRdb's version includes in-frame clones alone and lacks a portion of them. The data hold some 200,000 clones, with around 84% observed a single time. Sequencing used PBMCs. The receptor set was obtained from a woman aged 45-65 years in good health and CMV-seropositive. Each CDR3 is given with its conserved first and last residue. The D gene is left open where the match is weak. Clone sizes are given selectively: once, few, many, or a class where the clone is expanded.

DNA: TGTGCCAGCAGTAGGGGGGGGACTAGGAACACCGGGGAGCTGTTTTTT; CDR3: CASSRGGTRNTGELFF; size: NA; V: TRBV7-3; J: TRBJ2-2; length: 16; D: TRBD2
DNA: TGTGCCAGCAGTTTATCAATCGCTCGCGCGGGGCGAGCGTTGAATGAGCAGTTCTTC; CDR3: CASSLSIARAGRALNEQFF; size: few; V: TRBV27; J: TRBJ2-1; length: 19; D: NA
DNA: TGTGCCAGCAGTCTAGCGGGGGGTTACAATGAGCAGTTCTTC; CDR3: CASSLAGGYNEQFF; size: NA; V: TRBV6-5; J: TRBJ2-1; length: 14; D: TRBD2
DNA: TGTGCCAGCAGCTTAGAAGTGGGGAGAGGCTACACCTTC; CDR3: CASSLEVGRGYTF; size: NA; V: TRBV7-9; J: TRBJ1-2; length: 13; D: NA
DNA: TGTGCCAGCAGTGGGGACAGCTTCTACGAGCAGTACTTC; CDR3: CASSGDSFYEQYF; size: NA; V: TRBV6-5; J: TRBJ2-7; length: 13; D: TRBD1
DNA: TGTGCCAGCAGCCGACCTGGCGGGGGTTTCCGCAGGGAGACCCAGTACTTC; CDR3: CASSRPGGGFRRETQYF; size: NA; V: TRBV5-8; J: TRBJ2-5; length: 17; D: TRBD2
DNA: TGTGCCAGCAGCGATCAACTAGCGGGGGTAACGGGTGAGCAGTTCTTC; CDR3: CASSDQLAGVTGEQFF; size: NA; V: TRBV4-2; J: TRBJ2-1; length: 16; D: TRBD2
DNA: TGTGCCAGCAGTTCCCCATCCCTATACGAGCAGTACTTC; CDR3: CASSSPSLYEQYF; size: NA; V: TRBV6-5; J: TRBJ2-7; length: 13; D: NA
DNA: TGTGCCAGCAGCCAAGGGTCAGGGAACCGCAATCAGCCCCAGCATTTT; CDR3: CASSQGSGNRNQPQHF; size: NA; V: TRBV4-2; J: TRBJ1-5; length: 16; D: NA
DNA: TGTGCCAGCAGCACAGGGGGCCATGAAGCTTTCTTT; CDR3: CASSTGGHEAFF; size: few; V: TRBV7-2; J: TRBJ1-1; length: 12; D: TRBD1
DNA: TGTGCCAGCAGCTTCCACCCGGGAACCACTGAAGCTTTCTTT; CDR3: CASSFHPGTTEAFF; size: NA; V: TRBV7-2; J: TRBJ1-1; length: 14; D: NA
DNA: TGTTCCAGCAGCCTGGGAGGGGGGGCCGTTCGCTCTGGGGCCAACGTCCTGACTTTC; CDR3: CSSSLGGGAVRSGANVLTF; size: NA; V: TRBV7-9; J: TRBJ2-6; length: 19; D: NA
DNA: TGTGCCAGCAGCTTGGGGGGGGTGGACACTGAAGCTTTCTTT; CDR3: CASSLGGVDTEAFF; size: NA; V: TRBV5-5; J: TRBJ1-1; length: 14; D: NA
DNA: TGTGCCATCAGTGAAAGTGGCAGGGCCTACTATGGCTACACCTTC; CDR3: CAISESGRAYYGYTF; size: NA; V: TRBV10-3; J: TRBJ1-2; length: 15; D: NA
DNA: TGCGCCAGCAGCCAAGAATGGGGGGGGCTCCGCGAGACCCAGTACTTC; CDR3: CASSQEWGGLRETQYF; size: NA; V: TRBV4-1; J: TRBJ2-5; length: 16; D: NA
DNA: TGTGCCAGCAGCTTGTACCAGGGGGCGCGAGATCAGCCCCAGCATTTT; CDR3: CASSLYQGARDQPQHF; size: once; V: TRBV7-8; J: TRBJ1-5; length: 16; D: TRBD1
DNA: TGTGCCAGCAGTTGGACAGGGGGTACGGAGACCCAGTACTTC; CDR3: CASSWTGGTETQYF; size: NA; V: TRBV28; J: TRBJ2-5; length: 14; D: TRBD1
DNA: TGTGCCAGCACAAACGACAGGGGGGGGTGGGAGACCCAGTACTTC; CDR3: CASTNDRGGWETQYF; size: few; V: TRBV28; J: TRBJ2-5; length: 15; D: TRBD1
DNA: TGTGCCAGCAGCGTCGTCGGGACAGGGGGCCAAGAGACCCAGTACTTC; CDR3: CASSVVGTGGQETQYF; size: NA; V: TRBV9; J: TRBJ2-5; length: 16; D: TRBD1
DNA: TGCGCCACCACGGACTCCACAGATACGCAGTATTTT; CDR3: CATTDSTDTQYF; size: few; V: TRBV5-1; J: TRBJ2-3; length: 12; D: NA